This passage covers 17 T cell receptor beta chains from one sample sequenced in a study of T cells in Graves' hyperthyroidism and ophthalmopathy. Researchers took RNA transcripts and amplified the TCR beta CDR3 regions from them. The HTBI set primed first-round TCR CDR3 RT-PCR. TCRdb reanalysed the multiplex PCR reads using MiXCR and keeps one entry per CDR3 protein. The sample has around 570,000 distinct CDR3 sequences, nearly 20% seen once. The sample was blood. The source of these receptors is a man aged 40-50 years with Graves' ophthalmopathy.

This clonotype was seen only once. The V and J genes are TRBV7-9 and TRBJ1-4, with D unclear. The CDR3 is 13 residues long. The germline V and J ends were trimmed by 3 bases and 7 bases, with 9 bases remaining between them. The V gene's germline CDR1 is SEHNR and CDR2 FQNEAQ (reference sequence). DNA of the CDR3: TGTGCCAGCAGCTTGCACGGGAGTGAAAAACTGTTTTTT. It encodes CASSLHGSEKLFF.

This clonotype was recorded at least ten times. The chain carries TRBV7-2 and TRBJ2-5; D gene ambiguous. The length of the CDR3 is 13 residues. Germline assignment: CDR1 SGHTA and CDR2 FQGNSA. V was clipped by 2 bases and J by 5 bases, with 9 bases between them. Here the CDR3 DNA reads TGTGCCAGCAGCTTAATGCCTGGGGAGACCCAGTACTTC. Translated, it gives CASSLMPGETQYF.

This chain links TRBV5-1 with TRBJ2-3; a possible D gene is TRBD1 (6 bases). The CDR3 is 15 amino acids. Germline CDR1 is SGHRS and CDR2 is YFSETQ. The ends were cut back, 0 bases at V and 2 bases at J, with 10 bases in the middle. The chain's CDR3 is CASSLEGDPTDTQYF. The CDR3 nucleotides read TGCGCCAGCAGCTTGGAGGGGGATCCCACAGATACGCAGTATTTT. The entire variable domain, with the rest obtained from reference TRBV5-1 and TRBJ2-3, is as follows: KAGVTQTPRYLIKTRGQQVTLSCSPISGHRSVSWYQQTPGQGLQFLFEYFSETQRNKGNFPGRFSGRQFSNSRSEMNVSTLELGDSALYLCASSLEGDPTDTQYFGPGTRLTVL.

The CDR3 region has the DNA TGTGCCAGCAGGGGGGGACAGGGGGCGAACACCGGGGAGCTGTTTTTT. Its protein product is CASRGGQGANTGELFF. The rearrangement joins TRBV11-2 to TRBJ2-2; 11 bases align to TRBD1. The CDR3 covers 16 residues. CDR1 is SGHAT, CDR2 FQNNGV, per germline. V trimming: 6 bases; J trimming: 0 bases; junction bases outside the gene matches: 3.

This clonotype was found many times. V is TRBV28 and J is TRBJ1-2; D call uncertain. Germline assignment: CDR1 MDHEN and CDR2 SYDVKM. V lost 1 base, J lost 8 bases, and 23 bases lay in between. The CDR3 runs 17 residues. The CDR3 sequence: CASSLFASRELMRGYTF. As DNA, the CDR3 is TGTGCCAGCAGTTTATTTGCATCGAGGGAATTGATGAGGGGCTACACCTTC.

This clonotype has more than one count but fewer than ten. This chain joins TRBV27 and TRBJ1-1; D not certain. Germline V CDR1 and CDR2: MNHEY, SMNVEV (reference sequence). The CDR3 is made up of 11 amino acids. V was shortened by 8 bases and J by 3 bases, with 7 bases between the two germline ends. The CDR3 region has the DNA TGTGCCAGCCCCAAGGACACTGAAGCTTTCTTT. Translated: CASPKDTEAFF.

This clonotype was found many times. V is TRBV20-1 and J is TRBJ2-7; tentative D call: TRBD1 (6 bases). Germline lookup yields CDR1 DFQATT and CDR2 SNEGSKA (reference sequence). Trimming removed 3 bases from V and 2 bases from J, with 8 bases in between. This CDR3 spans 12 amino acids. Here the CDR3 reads CSASRGTYEQYF. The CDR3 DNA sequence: TGCAGTGCTAGCAGGGGTACCTACGAGCAGTACTTC.

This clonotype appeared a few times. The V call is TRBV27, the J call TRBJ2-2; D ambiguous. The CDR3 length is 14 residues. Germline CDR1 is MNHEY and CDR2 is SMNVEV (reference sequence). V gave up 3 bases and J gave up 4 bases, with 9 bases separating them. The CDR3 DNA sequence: TGTGCCAGCAGTTTTGGGATCTTCACCGGGGAGCTGTTTTTT. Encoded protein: CASSFGIFTGELFF.

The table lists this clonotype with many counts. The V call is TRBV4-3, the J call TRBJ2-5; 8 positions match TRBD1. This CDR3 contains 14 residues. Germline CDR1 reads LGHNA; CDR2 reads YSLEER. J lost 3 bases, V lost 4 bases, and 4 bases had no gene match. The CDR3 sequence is CASSRGQGEETQYF. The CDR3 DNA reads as TGCGCCAGCAGCCGTGGACAGGGAGAAGAGACCCAGTACTTC.

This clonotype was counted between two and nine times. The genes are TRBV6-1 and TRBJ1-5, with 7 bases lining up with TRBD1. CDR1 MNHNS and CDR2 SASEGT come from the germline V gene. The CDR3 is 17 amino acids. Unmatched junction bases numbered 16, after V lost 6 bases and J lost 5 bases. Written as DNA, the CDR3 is TGTGCCAGCAGACCCCCTAGCGGACAGGCCTCCCATCAGCCCCAGCATTTT. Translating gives CASRPPSGQASHQPQHF.

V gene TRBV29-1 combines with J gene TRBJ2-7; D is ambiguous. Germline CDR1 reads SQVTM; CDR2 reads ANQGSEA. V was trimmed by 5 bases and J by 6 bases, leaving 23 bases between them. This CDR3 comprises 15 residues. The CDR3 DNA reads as TGCAGCGTTTCGGCACCACGGGCAGGAGCTAGCGAGCAGTACTTC. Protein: CSVSAPRAGASEQYF.

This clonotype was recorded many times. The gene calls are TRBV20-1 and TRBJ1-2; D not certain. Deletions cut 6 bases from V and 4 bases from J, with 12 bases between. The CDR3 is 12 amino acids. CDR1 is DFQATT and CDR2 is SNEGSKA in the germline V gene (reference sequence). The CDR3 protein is CSAAVGIYGYTF. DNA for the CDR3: TGCAGTGCCGCAGTGGGGATCTATGGCTACACCTTC.

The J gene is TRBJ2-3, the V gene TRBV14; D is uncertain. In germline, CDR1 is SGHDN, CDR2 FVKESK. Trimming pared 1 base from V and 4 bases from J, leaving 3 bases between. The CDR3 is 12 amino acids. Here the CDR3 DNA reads TGTGCCAGCAGCCAAGCCCCAGATACGCAGTATTTT. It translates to CASSQAPDTQYF.

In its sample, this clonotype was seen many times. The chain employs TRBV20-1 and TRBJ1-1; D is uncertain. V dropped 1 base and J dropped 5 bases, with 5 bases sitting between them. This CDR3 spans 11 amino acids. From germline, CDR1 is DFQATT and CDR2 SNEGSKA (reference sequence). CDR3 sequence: CSARGWTEAFF. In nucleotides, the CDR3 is TGCAGTGCTAGAGGTTGGACTGAAGCTTTCTTT.

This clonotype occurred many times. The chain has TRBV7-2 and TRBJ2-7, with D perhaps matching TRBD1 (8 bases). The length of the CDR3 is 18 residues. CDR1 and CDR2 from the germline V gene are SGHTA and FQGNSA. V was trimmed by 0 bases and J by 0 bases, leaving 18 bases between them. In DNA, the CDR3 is TGTGCCAGCAGCTTAGCGGGGGGGGCAGGGGGCCCCTCCTACGAGCAGTACTTC. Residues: CASSLAGGAGGPSYEQYF.

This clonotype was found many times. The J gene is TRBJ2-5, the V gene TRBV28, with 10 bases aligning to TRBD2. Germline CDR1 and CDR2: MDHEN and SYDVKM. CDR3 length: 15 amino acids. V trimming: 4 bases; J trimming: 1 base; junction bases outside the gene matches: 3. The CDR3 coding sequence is TGTGCCAGCAGTTACGTAGCGGGGGGCCAAGAGACCCAGTACTTC. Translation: CASSYVAGGQETQYF.

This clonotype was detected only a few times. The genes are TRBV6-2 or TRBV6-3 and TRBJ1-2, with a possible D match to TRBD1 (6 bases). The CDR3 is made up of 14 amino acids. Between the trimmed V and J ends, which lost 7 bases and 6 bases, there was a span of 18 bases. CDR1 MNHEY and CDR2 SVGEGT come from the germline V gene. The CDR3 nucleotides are TGTGCCAGCAACGACCCTCTGGGGGCGGATGGCTACACCTTC. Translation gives CASNDPLGADGYTF.